This T cell receptor (beta chain) was documented in a study of T cell responses to AZD1222 COVID-19 vaccine. Notes on the study in general: Repertoires were sampled only after the peak T cell response. Unmutated variant regions are reportedly the target of nearly half of TCRs that are spike-specific. Following two doses of AZD1222, Spike-specific TCR breadth and depth rose. Baseline seropositivity occurred in only a handful of AZD1222 recipients.

Details on this clone: Its antigen remains unidentified.

Trimming stripped 3 bases from V and 3 bases from J, with 11 bases between. Germline V gene sequence: CDR1 SSHAT, CDR2 FNYEAQ (reference sequence). The CDR3 consists of 15 residues. The table came from immunoSEQ multiplex PCR; TCRdb's copy has only in-frame clones and leaves some out. The sample yields 50,000 to 60,000 clones, over 75% seen once. This TCR derives from an adult in good health. The sample consisted of peripheral blood, taken on day 0 of AZD1222 vaccination. The rearrangement links TRBV7-7 to TRBJ1-4, with D possibly being TRBD1 (5 bases). In nucleotides, the CDR3 is TGTGCCAGCAGCTTGAATGCGGGGGCTAATGAAAAACTGTTTTTT. It yields the protein CASSLNAGANEKLFF.